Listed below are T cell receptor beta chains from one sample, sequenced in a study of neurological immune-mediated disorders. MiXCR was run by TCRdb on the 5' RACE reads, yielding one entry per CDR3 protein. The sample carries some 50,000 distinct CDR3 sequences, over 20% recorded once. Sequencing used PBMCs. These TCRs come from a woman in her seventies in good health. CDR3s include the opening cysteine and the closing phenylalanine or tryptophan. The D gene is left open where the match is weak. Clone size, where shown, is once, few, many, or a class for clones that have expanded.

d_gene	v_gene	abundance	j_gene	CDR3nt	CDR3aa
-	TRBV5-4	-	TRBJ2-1	TGTGCCAGCAGCTTGAACGGACGGAATGAGCAGTTCTTC	CASSLNGRNEQFF
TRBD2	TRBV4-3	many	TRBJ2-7	TGCGCCAGCAGCCGAAGTACCGTCATTAGCGGGAGCTCCTACGAGCAGTACTTC	CASSRSTVISGSSYEQYF
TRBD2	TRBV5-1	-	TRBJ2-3	TGCGCCAGCAGCCCCTCCAGCGGGGCAGATACGCAGTATTTT	CASSPSSGADTQYF
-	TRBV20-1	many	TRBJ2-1	TGCAGTGCTACCGGCCCCCCCATTTACAATGAGCAGTTCTTC	CSATGPPIYNEQFF
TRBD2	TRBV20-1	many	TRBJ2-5	TGCAGTGTCCCGGATGGACTAGTACATGGGGAGACCCAGTACTTC	CSVPDGLVHGETQYF
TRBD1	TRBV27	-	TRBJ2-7	TGTGCCAGCAGTTTTTCCCCCGGACAGGGATCTAGCTACGAGCAGTACTTC	CASSFSPGQGSSYEQYF
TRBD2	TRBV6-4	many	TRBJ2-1	TGTGCCAGCAGTCCGGGACTAGCGGGAGTAGGTGAGCAGTTCTTC	CASSPGLAGVGEQFF
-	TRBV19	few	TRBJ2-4	TGTGCCAGTAGGAGTTTGGGGGACACAACTAGGATGCAGTACTTC	CASRSLGDTTRMQYF
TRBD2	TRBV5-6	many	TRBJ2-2	TGTGCCAGCAGCTTGGTGACTAGCGGGAGGACCGGGGAGCTGTTTTTT	CASSLVTSGRTGELFF
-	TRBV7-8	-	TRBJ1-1	TGTGCCAGCAGCAGATGGGACTTGGGGGACACTGAAGCTTTCTTT	CASSRWDLGDTEAFF
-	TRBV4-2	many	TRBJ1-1	TGTGCCAGCAGCGGGGCCCTCAACACTGAAGCTTTCTTT	CASSGALNTEAFF
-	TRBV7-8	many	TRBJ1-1	TGTGCCAGCAGCTCTGGATCAACAGGGTTTAACACTGAAGCTTTCTTT	CASSSGSTGFNTEAFF
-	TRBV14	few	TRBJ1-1	TGTGCCAGCAGCCAAGATCGGCTGAACACTGAAGCTTTCTTT	CASSQDRLNTEAFF
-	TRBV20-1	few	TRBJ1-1	TGCAGTGCTGTACAGGGTCCGCTGGGCACTGAAGCTTTCTTT	CSAVQGPLGTEAFF
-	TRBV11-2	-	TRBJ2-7	TGTGCCAGCAGCTCGGGACACGCCACCTACGAGCAGTACTTC	CASSSGHATYEQYF
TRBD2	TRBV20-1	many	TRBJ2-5	TGCAGCCCGGGACTAGCGGCGCAAGAGACCCAGTACTTC	CSPGLAAQETQYF
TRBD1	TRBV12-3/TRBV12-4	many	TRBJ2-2	TGTGCCAGCAACAGGGGAACCGGGGAGCTGTTTTTT	CASNRGTGELFF
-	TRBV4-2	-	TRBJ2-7	TGTGCCAGCAGCCAAGATCTGACCGAGGACCCCTACGAGCAGTACTTC	CASSQDLTEDPYEQYF
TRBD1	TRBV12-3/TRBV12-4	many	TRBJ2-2	TGTGCCAGCAGGCTGACAGGGCTGACCGGGGAGCTGTTTTTT	CASRLTGLTGELFF
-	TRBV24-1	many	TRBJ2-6	TGTGCCACCAGACCCGCCAACAACTCTGGGGCCAACGTCCTGACTTTC	CATRPANNSGANVLTF
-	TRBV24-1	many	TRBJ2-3	TGTGCCACCAGTGGCCCCCAGCCCGGGTCCCCCACAGATACGCAGTATTTT	CATSGPQPGSPTDTQYF
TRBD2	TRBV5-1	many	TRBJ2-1	TGCGCCAGCAGCTTCGCTAGCGGGAGTAATGAGCAGTTCTTC	CASSFASGSNEQFF
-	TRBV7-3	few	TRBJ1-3	TGTGCCAGCAGCTTAGGGGGACCGGATCGCGGAAACACCATATATTTT	CASSLGGPDRGNTIYF
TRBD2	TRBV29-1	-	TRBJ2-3	TGCAGCGCCGTGGGGGGGTGGACAGATACGCAGTATTTT	CSAVGGWTDTQYF
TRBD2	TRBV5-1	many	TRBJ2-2	TGCGCCAGCAGCTTGGCCCCTAGCGGGAACACCGGGGAGCTGTTTTTT	CASSLAPSGNTGELFF
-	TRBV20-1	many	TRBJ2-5	TGCAGTGCTAGATGGCAGGGGTACCAAGAGACCCAGTACTTC	CSARWQGYQETQYF
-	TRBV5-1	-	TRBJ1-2	TGCGCCAGCAGCTCGGGCCATGCTAACTATGGCTACACCTTC	CASSSGHANYGYTF
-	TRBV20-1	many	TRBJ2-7	TGCAGTGCTAGAGGGACCCTCCCCGCTACGGAGCAGTACTTC	CSARGTLPATEQYF
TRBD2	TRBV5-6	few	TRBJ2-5	TGTGCCAGCAGCCAGCGGGGGACCAAAGAGACCCAGTACTTC	CASSQRGTKETQYF
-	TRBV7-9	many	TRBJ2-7	TGTGCCAGCAGCTTAGATCAGGGTCTCGACGAGCAGTACTTC	CASSLDQGLDEQYF
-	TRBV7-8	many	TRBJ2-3	TGTGCCAGCAGCTTATCCCAAGCAGGTTCAGATACGCAGTATTTT	CASSLSQAGSDTQYF
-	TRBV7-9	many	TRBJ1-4	TGTGCCAGCAGCTTAATTCCCGGTGAAAAACTGTTTTTT	CASSLIPGEKLFF
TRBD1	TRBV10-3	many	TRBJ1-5	TGTGCCATCAGTGACTCAGACAGGGGCTATCAGCCCCAGCATTTT	CAISDSDRGYQPQHF
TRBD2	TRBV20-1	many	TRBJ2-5	TGCAGTGCTAGGGATAGCGGGAGAACTGAGACCCAGTACTTC	CSARDSGRTETQYF
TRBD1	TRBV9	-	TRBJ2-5	TGTGCCAGCAGTCCAGTGTGGACAGGAGTAGAGACCCAGTACTTC	CASSPVWTGVETQYF
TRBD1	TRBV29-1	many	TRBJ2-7	TGCAGCGTTGTCTTGACAGGGACCTACGAGCAGTACTTC	CSVVLTGTYEQYF
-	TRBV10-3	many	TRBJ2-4	TGTGCCATCAGTGAGTCGGCGGGCCGTACAAACACTCAGTACTTC	CAISESAGRTNTQYF
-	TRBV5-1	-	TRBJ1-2	TGCGCCAGCAGCGAGGGTAGGCATGGCTACACCTTC	CASSEGRHGYTF
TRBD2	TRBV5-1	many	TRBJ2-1	TGCGCCAGCAGCTTGGTTTCTAGCGGGAGAAATGAGCAGTTCTTC	CASSLVSSGRNEQFF
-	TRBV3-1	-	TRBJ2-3	TGTGCCAGCAGCCAGACCCCCTCGGATACGCAGTATTTT	CASSQTPSDTQYF
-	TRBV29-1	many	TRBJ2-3	TGCAGCGTTGTACGGGACTTCTACACAGATACGCAGTATTTT	CSVVRDFYTDTQYF
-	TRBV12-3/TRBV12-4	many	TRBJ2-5	TGTGCCAGCAGTTTCTGGGCGGCAGGAGAGACCCAGTACTTC	CASSFWAAGETQYF
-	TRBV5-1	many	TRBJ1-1	TGCGCCAGCAGCTTGGGTTCGAGGAACACTGAAGCTTTCTTT	CASSLGSRNTEAFF
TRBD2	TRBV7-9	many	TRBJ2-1	TGTGCCAGCAGCTTAGCGGGAACTAGCGGGCCGGCTGGATTCTTC	CASSLAGTSGPAGFF
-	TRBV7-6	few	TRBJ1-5	TGTGCCAGCAGCCCCCACGCGGGACTAGGTCAGCCCCAGCATTTT	CASSPHAGLGQPQHF
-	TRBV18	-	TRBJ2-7	TGTGCCAGCTCACCGGGCAGGGCCCTAAACTCCTACGAGCAGTACTTC	CASSPGRALNSYEQYF
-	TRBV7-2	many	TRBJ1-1	TGTGCCAGCAGCTGGACGACGGCGGAGACTGAAGCTTTCTTT	CASSWTTAETEAFF
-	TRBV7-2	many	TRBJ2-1	TGTGCCAGCAGCTACGTCAGGACCAGCTCCTACAATGAGCAGTTCTTC	CASSYVRTSSYNEQFF
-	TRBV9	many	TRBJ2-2	TGTGCCAGCAGCGCGGAACTGAACACCGGGGAGCTGTTTTTT	CASSAELNTGELFF
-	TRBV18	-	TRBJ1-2	TGTGCCAGCTCACCACAGGGGCGCAACTATGGCTACACCTTC	CASSPQGRNYGYTF
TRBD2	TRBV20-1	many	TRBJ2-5	TGCAGTGCGGATGCGAGACTAGCGGTCCAAGAGACCCAGTACTTC	CSADARLAVQETQYF
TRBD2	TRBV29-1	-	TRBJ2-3	TGCAGCGTTGAATTCGGGGGGGGTGGCACAGATACGCAGTATTTT	CSVEFGGGGTDTQYF